This T cell receptor (beta chain) was identified in a study of blood T cell repertoires in COVID-19. Study in general: PBMCs, B-cell-depleted T cells, or T cells were the source of the cDNA or gDNA that made up the material.

The CDR3 has 14 amino acids. Germline V CDR1 and CDR2: SNHLY, FYNNEI. After removal of 4 bases from V and 2 bases from J, the junction contained 1 base not matched to a gene. Study processing details: Reference gene primer amplification yielded estimated nucleated cell counts. This table comes from immunoSEQ multiplex PCR, and its TCRdb copy is limited to in-frame clones, with some not included. D and trimming were read from the DNA, whereas the V and J calls and clone size are those reported in that table. The sample has 310,000 or so clones, about 90% seen once; the top ten hold 2.2%. The V gene is TRBV2, the J gene TRBJ2-5, with TRBD2 identical over 10 bases. The receptor was isolated from a woman between 50 and 59 years old who had recovered from COVID-19. Sequencing used peripheral blood. This CDR3 reads CASSVLAGQETQYF. The CDR3 DNA sequence: TGTGCCAGCAGTGTACTAGCGGGACAAGAGACCCAGTACTTC.